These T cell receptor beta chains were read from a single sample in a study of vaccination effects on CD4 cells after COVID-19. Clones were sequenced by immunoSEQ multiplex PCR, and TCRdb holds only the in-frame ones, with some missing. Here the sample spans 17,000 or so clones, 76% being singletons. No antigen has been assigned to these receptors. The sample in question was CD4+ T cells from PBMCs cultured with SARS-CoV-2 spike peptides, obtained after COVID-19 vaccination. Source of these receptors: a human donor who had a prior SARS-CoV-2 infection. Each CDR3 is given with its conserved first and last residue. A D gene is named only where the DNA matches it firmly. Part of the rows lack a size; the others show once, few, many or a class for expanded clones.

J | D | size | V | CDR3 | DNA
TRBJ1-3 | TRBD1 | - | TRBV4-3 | CASSQERIATGSPLSGNTIYF | TGCGCCAGCAGCCAAGAAAGGATCGCGACAGGGAGTCCTCTCTCTGGAAACACCATATATTTT
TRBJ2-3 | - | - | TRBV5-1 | CASSLDPGTPIETQYF | TGCGCCAGCAGCCTAGATCCCGGGACACCCATCGAGACGCAGTATTTT
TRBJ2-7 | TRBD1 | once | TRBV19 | CASSTGQRSYEQYF | TGTGCCAGTAGTACGGGACAGCGATCTTACGAGCAGTACTTC
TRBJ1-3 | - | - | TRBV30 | CAWSVGGRNTIYF | TGTGCCTGGAGTGTCGGGGGACGAAACACCATATATTTT
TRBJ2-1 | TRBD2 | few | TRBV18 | CASSFTAGTSGHNEQFF | TGTGCCAGCTCATTCACCGCCGGGACTAGCGGGCACAATGAGCAGTTCTTC
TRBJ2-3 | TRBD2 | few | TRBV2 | CASSVQRETDTQYF | TGTGCCAGCAGCGTACAGCGGGAAACAGATACGCAGTATTTT
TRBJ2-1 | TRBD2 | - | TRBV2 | CASSPGLVNEQFF | TGTGCCAGCAGTCCGGGACTAGTCAATGAGCAGTTCTTC
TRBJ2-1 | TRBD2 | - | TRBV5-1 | CASSPGLAGGDYNEQFF | TGCGCCAGCAGCCCTGGACTAGCGGGGGGGGACTACAATGAGCAGTTCTTC
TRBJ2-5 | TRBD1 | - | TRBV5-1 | CASSSTGMLETQYF | TGCGCCAGCAGCTCGACAGGGATGTTGGAGACCCAGTACTTC
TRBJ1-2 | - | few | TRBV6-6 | CASTYYPQRSYTF | TGTGCCAGCACCTATTACCCCCAGAGGAGCTACACCTTC
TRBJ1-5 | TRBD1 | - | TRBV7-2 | CASSAMTGDGQPQHF | TGTGCCAGCAGCGCAATGACAGGGGACGGGCAGCCCCAGCATTTT
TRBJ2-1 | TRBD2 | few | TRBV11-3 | CASSSMGLAGARQFF | TGTGCCAGCAGCTCCATGGGACTAGCGGGAGCCAGGCAGTTCTTC
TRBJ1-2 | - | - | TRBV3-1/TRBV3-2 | CASSLGRGGYTF | TGTGCCAGCAGCCTAGGCAGGGGTGGCTACACCTTC
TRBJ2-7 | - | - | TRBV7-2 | CASSSGPLPTYEQYF | TGTGCCAGCAGCTCCGGACCCCTCCCGACCTACGAGCAGTACTTC
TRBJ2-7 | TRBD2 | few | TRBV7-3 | CASSTSGTGEQYF | TGTGCCAGCAGCACTAGCGGGACGGGCGAGCAGTACTTC
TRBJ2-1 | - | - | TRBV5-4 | CASSLVLNNEQFF | TGTGCCAGCAGCTTGGTCCTGAACAATGAGCAGTTCTTC
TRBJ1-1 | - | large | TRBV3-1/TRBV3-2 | CASSQLLNTEAFF | TGTGCCAGCAGCCAATTATTGAACACTGAAGCTTTCTTT
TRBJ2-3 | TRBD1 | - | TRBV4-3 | CASSHQTGGWGTDTQYF | TGCGCCAGCAGCCACCAAACAGGGGGCTGGGGCACAGATACGCAGTATTTT
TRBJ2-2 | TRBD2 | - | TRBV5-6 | CASSFYGGALTGELFF | TGTGCCAGCAGCTTTTACGGGGGGGCTCTCACCGGGGAGCTGTTTTTT
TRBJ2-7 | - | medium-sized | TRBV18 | CASSGQGSYEQYF | TGTGCCAGCTCAGGCCAGGGTTCCTACGAGCAGTACTTC
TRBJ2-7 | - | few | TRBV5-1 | CASSWDITYEQYF | TGCGCCAGCAGCTGGGACATTACCTACGAGCAGTACTTC
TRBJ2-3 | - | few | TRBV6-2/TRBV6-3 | CASSYSLSRGGSSYTQYF | TGTGCCAGCAGTTACTCCCTGTCCAGGGGGGGTTCATCATATACGCAGTATTTT
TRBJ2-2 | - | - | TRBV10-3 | CAISESGDNTGELFF | TGTGCCATCAGTGAGTCGGGGGACAACACCGGGGAGCTGTTTTTT
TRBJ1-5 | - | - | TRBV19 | CASSMSQHSNQPQHF | TGTGCCAGTAGTATGAGTCAGCATAGCAATCAGCCCCAGCATTTT
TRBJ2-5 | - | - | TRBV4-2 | CASSQVWAQETQYF | TGTGCCAGCAGCCAAGTTTGGGCACAAGAGACCCAGTACTTC